This T cell receptor (beta chain) comes out of a study of T cell clonotyping in hematopoietic cell transplantation. Points from the study as a whole: CD4 and CD8 repertoire contributions could not be separated without sorting. Broader posttransplant TCR repertoire diversity was predicted by graft donor and pretransplant recipient Inverse Simpson Index values. Recipient TCR diversity dropped after transplant; expanded clonotypes rose from day 30 to 180.

Recipient blood drawn about 28 days pretransplant and days 30, 100, 180 after. Sequenced by immunoSEQ multiplex PCR; TCRdb stores in-frame clones only, minus some. In the table there are 5,000 to 6,000 clones, around 70% of which are singletons. As concerns this clone: What it recognizes is unknown.

Germline-derived CDR1 and CDR2 are SGHNT and YENEEA. This CDR3 has 14 amino acids. The V and J ends lost 4 bases and 5 bases respectively, with 12 bases between them. The clonotype was recovered from a female patient aged 50-60 years who had an allogeneic stem cell transplant, so the T cells may come from the graft donor. Some clones in this sample may be carry-over from other donors' samples. This specimen was PBMCs, taken 100 days after allogeneic stem cell transplant. J is TRBJ2-1 and V is TRBV11-3; D gene uncertain. The CDR3 region is CASSSPLEDNEQFF. The CDR3 coding sequence is TGTGCCAGCAGCTCACCTCTTGAGGACAATGAGCAGTTCTTC.